One and the same sample provided the 5 T cell receptor beta chains below, sequenced in a study of blood T cells in healthy people across ages. Primed by a sample-barcoded 5' primer and a J-beta primer mix, a second PCR proceeded for 7 to 11 cycles. TCRdb re-derived calls from the 5' RACE reads in MiXCR, one entry per CDR3 protein. The data contain 600,000 to 1,000,000 distinct CDR3 sequences, about 62% of them seen just once; the ten biggest clones take up approximately 20%. Sequencing was performed on blood. These TCRs come from a man aged 30-40 years in good health.

This clonotype came up a few times. CDR3 amino acids: CASSQHPTALGEKLFF. Written as DNA, the CDR3 is TGTGCCAGCAGCCAGCACCCGACAGCCCTAGGGGAAAAACTGTTTTTT. V usage is TRBV4-2 and J usage is TRBJ1-4; a possible D gene is TRBD1 (5 bases). The CDR3 extends over 16 amino acids. Germline V lookup: CDR1 LGHNA, CDR2 YNFKEQ. V was shortened by 3 bases and J by 8 bases, with 19 bases between the two germline ends.

The chain is built from TRBV6-5 and TRBJ2-7; 8 nucleotides match TRBD2. The length of the CDR3 is 15 residues. CDR1 is MNHEY, CDR2 SVGAGI, per germline. J gave up 6 bases and V 4 bases, and 11 bases lay outside the gene matches. The CDR3 spells CASSLFRGGTFEQYF. The CDR3, as DNA: TGTGCCAGCAGTTTGTTCCGGGGGGGAACCTTCGAGCAGTACTTC.

The V and J genes are TRBV20-1 and TRBJ1-5; 9 bases agree with TRBD1. This CDR3 spans 17 amino acids. CDR1 DFQATT and CDR2 SNEGSKA come from the germline V gene (reference sequence). The V and J ends lost 0 bases and 2 bases, in that order; junction bases with no gene match: 8. Written as DNA, the CDR3 is TGCAGTGCTAGAGACCCGGGACAGGGTTTCGGCAATCAGCCCCAGCATTTT. It encodes CSARDPGQGFGNQPQHF.

This chain connects TRBV9 to TRBJ1-2, with D perhaps TRBD1 (5 bases). The CDR3 spans 15 residues. Germline V lookup: CDR1 SGDLS, CDR2 YYNGEE. Between the trimmed V and J ends, which lost 1 base and 7 bases, there was a span of 17 bases. The CDR3 DNA reads TGTGCCAGCAGCGTACCAGGCGCGGGGGTGGCTGGCTACACCTTC. It specifies CASSVPGAGVAGYTF.

The chain is built from TRBV5-1 and TRBJ1-2, with 7 bases matching TRBD1. V gave up 4 bases and J gave up 4 bases; unmatched junction bases: 10. CDR3 size: 15 residues. Germline V lookup: CDR1 SGHRS, CDR2 YFSETQ. CDR3 residues: CASSPGQPLVYGYTF. The DNA of the CDR3 is TGCGCCAGCAGCCCGGGACAGCCCCTCGTCTATGGCTACACCTTC.